The following is a T cell receptor beta chain sequence with its context. The data are from a study of blood T cells in healthy people across ages. Then a second PCR, running roughly 7 to 11 cycles, was carried out with a sample-barcoded 5' primer and a J-beta primer mix. Each sample yielded at least 3 million CDR3-containing paired-end reads. TCRdb redid the calling of the 5' RACE reads with MiXCR, one entry per CDR3 protein. The sample shows more than 1,000,000 distinct CDR3 sequences, less than 25% of them seen only once. The CDR3 runs 11 residues. Researchers collected approximately 9.5 milliliters of peripheral blood from every single donor. This sample was shared with a second study, whose subject was T cells of mothers and their children. That study reports: Mothers yielded over 9.5 million CDR3 reads, children about 3.1 million each.

The chain carries TRBV12-3 or TRBV12-4 and TRBJ2-7, with D uncertain. Matching the DNA end better, TRBJ2-1 makes the J call doubtful. Sample: blood. The receptor's source is a girl aged 2-15 years in good health. This chain's CDR3 is CASAKVGEQFF. The DNA of the CDR3 is TGTGCCAGCGCAAAGGTGGGTGAGCAGTTCTTC.